These 20 T cell receptor beta chains were all obtained from the same sample, sequenced in a study of shared T cell receptors in the human thymus. Assay: immunoSEQ multiplex PCR; the TCRdb copy retains only in-frame clones and omits some. The table includes hundreds of thousands of clones, more than 70% detected once. The data were also submitted as part of a second study, on human thymus T cells.

Sequencing was performed on thymocytes. These receptors came from a boy under two years old with a congenital heart defect.

The chain carries TRBV5-6 and TRBJ1-2, with D possibly matching TRBD1 (5 bases). This CDR3 has 16 amino acids. Germline V gene data show CDR1 as SGHDT and CDR2 as YYEEEE. V dropped 2 bases and J dropped 5 bases, with 19 bases sitting between them. The CDR3, as DNA: TGTGCCAGCAGCTTCAGGGAGGACACTCTTGAGTATGGCTACACCTTC. Protein: CASSFREDTLEYGYTF.

The rearrangement uses TRBV28 and TRBJ1-1; a weak D match, TRBD1 (6 bases). Trimming cost V 6 bases and J 0 bases, with 14 bases left between them. CDR1 is MDHEN, CDR2 SYDVKM, per germline. The CDR3 is 15 residues long. The CDR3 DNA reads as TGTGCCAGCAGGAGCCGTAACAGGGTGAACACTGAAGCTTTCTTT. This sequence encodes CASRSRNRVNTEAFF.

This chain uses TRBV18 with TRBJ2-5, with 9 bases that match TRBD2. V lost 2 bases to trimming and J lost 2 bases; unmatched junction nucleotides: 9. CDR1 is KGHSH, CDR2 LQKENI, per germline. The CDR3 totals 17 residues. CDR3 region: CASSPRVAGVIQETQYF. CDR3 in DNA: TGTGCCAGCTCACCAAGGGTAGCGGGAGTGATACAAGAGACCCAGTACTTC.

The chain links TRBV9 to TRBJ1-2; possibly TRBD1 for D (6 bases). Germline-derived CDR1 and CDR2 are SGDLS and YYNGEE. This CDR3 has 16 residues. The germline V and J ends were trimmed by 4 bases and 3 bases, with 19 bases remaining between them. In DNA, the CDR3 is TGTGCCAGCAGCCTAAGTAGTAGACAGGCCGACTATGGCTACACCTTC. As protein: CASSLSSRQADYGYTF.

V and J are TRBV6-5 and TRBJ1-1; no reliable D call. V lost 5 bases to trimming and J lost 1 base, with 8 bases between them. Germline V CDR1 and CDR2: MNHEY, SVGAGI. The CDR3 has 13 amino acids. The CDR3 DNA is TGTGCCAGCAGTGGCAGTAAGAACACTGAAGCTTTCTTT. The encoded protein is CASSGSKNTEAFF.

The chain carries TRBV6-5 and TRBJ1-1; D remains unclear. With 2 bases removed from V and 1 base from J, the gap between germline ends came to 5 bases. The CDR3 consists of 13 residues. Germline CDR1 and CDR2: MNHEY and SVGAGI. DNA of the CDR3: TGTGCCAGCAGTTACCGACAGAACACTGAAGCTTTCTTT. Its translation is CASSYRQNTEAFF.

A remark on this clone: The sample holds other DNA sequences that translate to the same CDR3. This chain links TRBV9 with TRBJ2-1, with a weak D call TRBD1 (6 bases). The CDR3 runs 13 residues. CDR1 and CDR2 from the germline V gene are SGDLS and YYNGEE. V was pared by 0 bases and J by 7 bases, with 8 bases between. CDR3 in DNA: TGTGCCAGCAGCGTAGCTAGGGGGAATGAGCAGTTCTTC. It codes for CASSVARGNEQFF.

A remark on this clone: Its ends do not fully match the called genes, so a read error is possible. The V gene is TRBV7-8, the J gene TRBJ2-5; maybe TRBD2 (7 bases). The length of the CDR3 is 14 residues. Germline CDR1 is SGHVS and CDR2 is FQNEAQ. The CDR3 spells CASNLEGGKETQYF. The CDR3 coding sequence is TGTGCCAGCAACTTAGAGGGGGGGAAAGAGACCCAGTACTTC.

This chain joins TRBV29-1 and TRBJ2-1, with 7 positions matching TRBD1. CDR1 and CDR2 from the germline V gene are SQVTM and ANQGSEA. The CDR3 totals 19 residues. With 6 bases clipped from V and 2 bases from J, the junction kept 22 bases outside the gene matches. The CDR3 is CSVRQGQWEQEETYNEQFF. The CDR3 DNA is TGCAGCGTCAGACAGGGACAATGGGAGCAGGAGGAAACCTACAATGAGCAGTTCTTC.

Concerning this clone: A read error may produce the germline difference seen at one junction end. Other DNA sequences in this sample translate to the same CDR3. This chain joins TRBV10-3 and TRBJ2-7; 9 nucleotides line up with TRBD1. The germline CDR1 and CDR2 sequences are ENHRY and SYGVKD. The CDR3 is 13 amino acids. The CDR3 sequence is CATSQGATYEQYF. The DNA of the CDR3 is TGCGCCACTTCACAGGGGGCCACCTACGAGCAGTACTTC.

Notes on this clone: Germline is not matched at one junction end, which may reflect a read error. This same CDR3 is encoded by further DNA sequences in the sample. The chain joins TRBV5-1 to TRBJ1-6, with D uncertain. The germline V gene has CDR1 SGHRS and CDR2 YFSETQ. This CDR3 spans 17 amino acids. CDR3 in amino acids: CASSLVPRSPDNSPLHF. CDR3 coding DNA: TGCGCCAGCAGCTTGGTTCCCCGAAGCCCTGATAATTCCCCCCTCCACTTT.

V and J are TRBV4-3 and TRBJ1-4; 9 bases agree with TRBD1. Losses at the gene ends were 0 bases for V and 3 bases for J; bases not matched to a gene: 8. The CDR3 contains 18 residues. The germline gives CDR1 LGHNA, CDR2 YSLEER. The CDR3 loop is CASSQDGQGISANEKLFF. DNA of the CDR3: TGCGCCAGCAGCCAAGATGGACAGGGGATCTCAGCTAATGAAAAACTGTTTTTT.

This rearrangement joins TRBV7-8 to TRBJ1-2, with a tentative D call TRBD1 (6 bases). CDR1 SGHVS and CDR2 FQNEAQ come from the germline V gene. This CDR3 region has 14 residues. V was trimmed by 5 bases and J by 5 bases, leaving 15 bases between them. CDR3 amino acids: CASSDRQAPYGYTF. DNA of the CDR3: TGTGCCAGCAGCGACCGACAGGCGCCTTATGGCTACACCTTC.

This chain connects TRBV11-2 to TRBJ2-1, with a weak D call TRBD2 (5 bases). This CDR3 region has 17 residues. Trimming took 7 bases from V and 8 from J, leaving 27 bases between them. Germline lookup yields CDR1 SGHAT and CDR2 FQNNGV. As DNA, the CDR3 is TGTGCCAGCAACCAAGAAGAACGGGATGATCCAATGCATGAGCAGTTCTTC. Protein sequence: CASNQEERDDPMHEQFF.

The J gene is TRBJ1-6, the V gene TRBV14, with D perhaps matching TRBD1 (5 bases). The CDR3 totals 15 residues. From germline, CDR1 is SGHDN and CDR2 FVKESK. Between the trimmed V and J ends, which lost 4 bases and 4 bases, there was a span of 11 bases. The CDR3 DNA is TGTGCCAGCAGCCGGCAGGGCGATTATAATTCACCCCTCCACTTT. Translation gives CASSRQGDYNSPLHF.

The J gene is TRBJ1-1, the V gene TRBV28; D may be TRBD1 (5 bases). This CDR3 spans 14 amino acids. Germline V CDR1 and CDR2: MDHEN, SYDVKM. V lost 6 bases and J lost 0, with 11 bases in between. CDR3 in DNA: TGTGCCAGCAGCCTTAAAGGGGTGAACACTGAAGCTTTCTTT. Translating it yields CASSLKGVNTEAFF.

The DNA for the CDR3 is TGTGCCAGCAGCAGGGGTCTAGCGGGACGCTCCTACGAGCAGTACTTC. Amino acid sequence: CASSRGLAGRSYEQYF. The chain has TRBV9 and TRBJ2-7; 9 positions match TRBD2. Trimming took 4 bases from V and 0 from J; bases not matched to a gene: 8. CDR3 size: 16 residues. Per germline, CDR1 SGDLS and CDR2 YYNGEE.

The rearrangement joins TRBV12-5 to TRBJ2-1; 16 bases agree with TRBD2. The V and J ends lost 7 bases and 1 base, in that order; junction bases with no gene match: 7. CDR3 size: 18 residues. From germline, CDR1 is LGHNT and CDR2 FRNRAP. The CDR3 DNA is TGTGCTAGTGCCCCGGGACTAGCGGGAGGGCCGTCCTACAATGAGCAGTTCTTC. It translates to CASAPGLAGGPSYNEQFF. Complete variable domain (other parts from reference TRBV12-5 and TRBJ2-1): DARVTQTPRHKVTEMGQEVTMRCQPILGHNTVFWYRQTMMQGLELLAYFRNRAPLDDSGMPKDRFSAEMPDATLATLKIQPSEPRDSAVYFCASAPGLAGGPSYNEQFFGPGTRLTVL.

The genes are TRBV6-6 and TRBJ2-7, with D maybe TRBD2 (5 bases). Germline assignment: CDR1 MNHNY and CDR2 SVGAGI (reference sequence). This CDR3 has 13 amino acids. Between the trimmed V and J ends, which lost 6 bases and 2 bases, there was a span of 11 bases. CDR3 DNA: TGTGCCAGCAGATTAGAGGGCCCCTACGAGCAGTACTTC. Protein: CASRLEGPYEQYF.

The chain couples TRBV11-2 to TRBJ2-7; 9 nucleotides line up with TRBD1. CDR1 is SGHAT, CDR2 FQNNGV, per germline. V lost 1 base, J lost 0 bases, and 1 base stayed unmatched. CDR3 length equals 15 residues. CDR3: CASSLADRGSYEQYF. CDR3 sequence (DNA): TGTGCCAGCAGCTTAGCGGACAGGGGCTCCTACGAGCAGTACTTC.